This T cell receptor beta chain was sequenced in a study of shared clonotypes between healthy human individuals. Each subset's genomic DNA was shared equally among a number of immunoSEQ plates. Clones were sequenced by immunoSEQ multiplex PCR, and TCRdb holds only the in-frame ones, with some missing. The sample records about 2.1 million clones, 90% to 95% being singletons. The naive CD8 subset, CD45RO-negative cells positively selected for CCR7, excluded terminally differentiated effector memory CD45RA+ cells. The receptor was isolated from a man aged 18 to 29 in good health. Some clones in this sample may be carry-over from other donors' samples. Material for sequencing was naive CD8+ T cells from PBMCs.

The chain's CDR3 is CASSVGGLLAGPAKNIQYF. The CDR3 DNA sequence: TGTGCCAGCAGCGTAGGGGGACTATTAGCGGGCCCAGCCAAAAACATTCAGTACTTC. This chain uses TRBV9 with TRBJ2-4; 7 bases are shared with TRBD2. Losses at the gene ends were 0 bases for V and 0 bases for J; bases not matched to a gene: 12. The CDR3 runs to 19 residues. Germline lookup yields CDR1 SGDLS and CDR2 YYNGEE.